These 32 T cell receptor beta chains came from one sample sequenced in a study of shared clonotypes between healthy human individuals. CD8 cells classed as naive were CD45RO-negative and positively selected for CCR7, excluding terminally differentiated effector memory CD45RA+ cells. TCRdb's table, derived via immunoSEQ multiplex PCR, lists solely in-frame clones and lacks some. The table shows around 2,100,000 clones, with approximately 94% occurring only once. Material: naive CD8+ T cells sorted from blood. The receptors derive from a man younger than 35 in good health.

Of note for this clone: Other DNA sequences of this sample code for an identical CDR3. The chain has TRBV4-1 and TRBJ2-7, with 9 bases lining up with TRBD1. J lost 0 bases, V lost 0 bases, and 0 bases had no gene match. The CDR3 contains 15 residues. From germline, CDR1 is MGHRA and CDR2 YSYEKL. CDR3 nucleotide sequence: TGCGCCAGCAGCCAAGAGACAGGGGGCTCCTACGAGCAGTACTTC. This translates into CASSQETGGSYEQYF.

The genes are TRBV5-6 and TRBJ2-2; D is uncertain. The CDR3 extends over 13 amino acids. Trimming stripped 4 bases from V and 6 bases from J, with 10 bases between. CDR1 and CDR2 from the germline V gene are SGHDT and YYEEEE. The CDR3 DNA sequence: TGTGCCAGCAGCCCAATGGGGTCCGGGGAGCTGTTTTTT. It specifies CASSPMGSGELFF.

The V and J genes are TRBV4-1 and TRBJ1-1; 7 bases line up with TRBD1. The CDR3 has 15 residues. Per germline, CDR1 MGHRA and CDR2 YSYEKL. The J segment lost 1 base and the V segment lost 4 bases, leaving 6 bases of the junction unmatched. This CDR3 reads CASSLSTGANTEAFF. The CDR3 DNA sequence: TGCGCCAGCAGCCTCTCCACAGGGGCGAACACTGAAGCTTTCTTT.

The chain recombines TRBV2 with TRBJ2-3; no clear D gene. The V and J ends lost 3 bases and 4 bases respectively, with 8 bases between them. Germline V gene data show CDR1 as SNHLY and CDR2 as FYNNEI. The CDR3 runs to 13 residues. The CDR3 DNA reads TGTGCCAGCAGTGATTTATTGGCAGATACGCAGTATTTT. As protein: CASSDLLADTQYF.

The rearrangement uses TRBV30 and TRBJ1-1, with a weak D call TRBD1 (5 bases). From germline, CDR1 is GTSNPN and CDR2 SVGIG (reference sequence). V was clipped by 3 bases and J by 3 bases, with 17 bases between them. The CDR3 loop spans 15 amino acids. Here the CDR3 reads CAWRKPGLSYTEAFF. The CDR3 coding sequence is TGTGCCTGGAGAAAGCCGGGACTTTCTTACACTGAAGCTTTCTTT.

V gene TRBV10-2 combines with J gene TRBJ1-6; D remains unclear. The CDR3 runs to 16 residues. Trimming stripped 2 bases from V and 3 bases from J, with 11 bases between. Germline V gene sequence: CDR1 WSHSY, CDR2 SAAADI. DNA of the CDR3: TGCGCCAGCAGTGAGGGACCCGGGAACTATAATTCACCCCTCCACTTT. Translation: CASSEGPGNYNSPLHF.

The chain carries TRBV4-2 and TRBJ1-3; no firm D call. V was pared by 1 base and J by 0 bases, with 13 bases between. The germline CDR1 and CDR2 sequences are LGHNA and YNFKEQ. There are 17 residues in the CDR3. This chain's CDR3 is CASSQGYRELSGNTIYF. The CDR3 nucleotides read TGTGCCAGCAGCCAAGGCTATCGAGAGCTCTCTGGAAACACCATATATTTT.

V is TRBV28 and J is TRBJ1-6; the D is unclear. Germline CDR1 and CDR2: MDHEN and SYDVKM. V lost 2 bases, J lost 8 bases, and 13 bases lay in between. The CDR3 covers 15 residues. This CDR3 reads CASSLEGLWDSPLHF. Here the CDR3 DNA reads TGTGCCAGCAGTTTAGAAGGGCTTTGGGATTCACCCCTCCACTTT.

V is TRBV6-1 and J is TRBJ2-7; tentatively, D is TRBD1 (5 bases). The CDR3 consists of 15 residues. CDR1 and CDR2 (germline): MNHNS, SASEGT. V was shortened by 4 bases and J by 2 bases, with 15 bases between the two germline ends. The CDR3 region is CASSGDSTVAYEQYF. The CDR3, as DNA: TGTGCCAGCAGTGGAGACTCGACAGTTGCCTACGAGCAGTACTTC.

This rearrangement joins TRBV6-1 to TRBJ1-2; 9 nucleotides align to TRBD1. The CDR3 totals 15 residues. Germline CDR1 is MNHNS and CDR2 is SASEGT. Unmatched junction bases numbered 8, after V lost 2 bases and J lost 7 bases. The CDR3 nucleotides are TGTGCCAGCAGTGAATTGACAGGGGGAAGTGGTGGCTACACCTTC. This translates into CASSELTGGSGGYTF.

The V gene is TRBV2, the J gene TRBJ2-2, with 14 bases lining up with TRBD2. Germline-derived CDR1 and CDR2 are SNHLY and FYNNEI. J was trimmed by 4 bases and V by 7 bases; bases with no gene match: 8. The CDR3 consists of 17 residues. CDR3 loop: CASTRLAGGPVTGELFF. As DNA, the CDR3 is TGTGCCAGCACCAGACTAGCGGGAGGGCCGGTCACCGGGGAGCTGTTTTTT.

The chain links TRBV9 to TRBJ1-5; D perhaps matches TRBD1 (6 bases). Germline lookup yields CDR1 SGDLS and CDR2 YYNGEE. The CDR3 runs 14 residues. V lost 10 bases and J 3 bases, leaving 17 bases between the germline ends. The CDR3 is CASSLGGFNQPQHF. In nucleotides, the CDR3 is TGTGCCTCGTCCCTGGGGGGCTTCAATCAGCCCCAGCATTTT.

The chain links TRBV9 to TRBJ1-6; D remains ambiguous. Germline V lookup: CDR1 SGDLS, CDR2 YYNGEE. This CDR3 spans 14 amino acids. The V end lost 0 bases, the J end lost 9 bases, and 10 bases lay between the germline ends. The CDR3 nucleotides are TGTGCCAGCAGCGTAGAGGGTGAGAGTTCACCCCTCCACTTT. Translating gives CASSVEGESSPLHF.

The V and J genes are TRBV5-6 and TRBJ2-2, with D perhaps assigned TRBD1 or TRBD2 (5 bases each). Trimming pared 9 bases from V and 5 bases from J, leaving 14 bases between. Germline-derived CDR1 and CDR2 are SGHDT and YYEEEE. The CDR3 is 13 residues long. In DNA, the CDR3 is TGTGCCACCAAGGTTTGGGGGACCGGGGAGCTGTTTTTT. Its translation: CATKVWGTGELFF.

V and J are TRBV19 and TRBJ1-5, with 8 positions matching TRBD1. V shed 8 bases and J 3 bases; nucleotides not matched to a gene: 15. The germline V gene has CDR1 LNHDA and CDR2 SQIVND (reference sequence). The CDR3 covers 17 residues. The CDR3 nucleotides are TGTGCCAGTGACTCTAGCATCCCGACAGGGGACAATCAGCCCCAGCATTTT. This sequence encodes CASDSSIPTGDNQPQHF. Using reference TRBV19 and TRBJ1-5 for the parts outside the CDR3, the full variable domain is DGGITQSPKYLFRKEGQNVTLSCEQNLNHDAMYWYRQDPGQGLRLIYYSQIVNDFQKGDIAEGYSVSREKKESFPLTVTSAQKNPTAFYLCASDSSIPTGDNQPQHFGDGTRLSIL.

The V call is TRBV10-3, the J call TRBJ1-4, with D perhaps TRBD1 (5 bases). The V gene's germline CDR1 is ENHRY and CDR2 SYGVKD. The germline V and J ends were trimmed by 2 bases and 7 bases, with 8 bases remaining between them. The CDR3 runs to 13 residues. The CDR3 loop reads CAISEGAVEKLFF. CDR3 bases: TGTGCCATCAGTGAGGGGGCGGTTGAAAAACTGTTTTTT.

Turning to this clone: The same CDR3 also results from other DNA sequences found in this sample. This sequence joins TRBV11-2 and TRBJ1-3; no clear D gene. Germline V lookup: CDR1 SGHAT, CDR2 FQNNGV. Trimming took 5 bases from V and 0 from J, leaving 11 bases between them. This CDR3 spans 15 amino acids. The CDR3 DNA reads as TGTGCCAGCAGCCCCGGTCGGAGCTCTGGAAACACCATATATTTT. It translates to CASSPGRSSGNTIYF.

V gene TRBV4-1 combines with J gene TRBJ2-3, with 15 nucleotides matching TRBD2. The CDR3 covers 18 residues. Germline-derived CDR1 and CDR2 are MGHRA and YSYEKL. V shed 4 bases and J 0 bases; nucleotides not matched to a gene: 5. The CDR3 sequence is CASSRGTSGGPSTDTQYF. The CDR3 nucleotides read TGCGCCAGCAGCCGGGGGACTAGCGGGGGGCCTAGCACAGATACGCAGTATTTT.

This clone occurred once. The V call is TRBV5-1, the J call TRBJ1-2; a possible D gene is TRBD1 (5 bases). V was shortened by 4 bases and J by 7 bases, with 14 bases between the two germline ends. The CDR3 consists of 13 residues. Germline assignment: CDR1 SGHRS and CDR2 YFSETQ. The CDR3: CASSLVGEAGYTF. CDR3 DNA sequence: TGCGCCAGCAGCCTGGTGGGGGAAGCTGGCTACACCTTC.

Of note for this clone: Other DNA sequences in this sample translate to the same CDR3. The chain links TRBV13 to TRBJ1-1; D is unclear. CDR3 size: 14 residues. The germline CDR1 and CDR2 sequences are PRHDT and FYEKMQ (reference sequence). V was pared by 1 base and J by 1 base, with 7 bases between. In nucleotides, the CDR3 is TGTGCCAGCAGCTTAGTAACGGGGAACACTGAAGCTTTCTTT. Amino acid sequence: CASSLVTGNTEAFF.

V gene TRBV7-9 combines with J gene TRBJ2-2; D gene unclear. V was clipped by 3 bases and J by 5 bases, with 13 bases between them. This CDR3 is 15 amino acids long. Germline assignment: CDR1 SEHNR and CDR2 FQNEAQ (reference sequence). CDR3 bases: TGTGCCAGCAGCTTCGAACAGTCCGAAACCGGGGAGCTGTTTTTT. Protein product: CASSFEQSETGELFF.

This chain links TRBV9 with TRBJ2-7; D ambiguous. Trimming stripped 3 bases from V and 3 bases from J, with 7 bases between. The CDR3 covers 12 residues. CDR1 and CDR2 (germline): SGDLS, YYNGEE. CDR3 nucleotide sequence: TGTGCCAGCAGCGGAGACGACTACGAGCAGTACTTC. Amino acid sequence: CASSGDDYEQYF.

This chain connects TRBV13 to TRBJ1-2, with D perhaps TRBD1 (6 bases). CDR1 PRHDT and CDR2 FYEKMQ come from the germline V gene (reference sequence). The CDR3 length is 16 residues. V lost 6 bases, J lost 2 bases, and 19 bases lay in between. DNA for the CDR3: TGTGCCAGCAGTTCATTCGGGGACACGGGGAACTATGGCTACACCTTC. This translates into CASSSFGDTGNYGYTF.

This clone appeared a few times. The V gene is TRBV27, the J gene TRBJ1-6, with TRBD1 identical over 9 bases. The CDR3 totals 14 residues. Germline CDR1 MNHEY, CDR2 SMNVEV (reference sequence). The V and J ends lost 5 bases and 8 bases, in that order; junction bases with no gene match: 4. The CDR3 nucleotides read TGTGCCAGCAGTATGGGACAGGGTGATTCACCCCTCCACTTT. Its protein is CASSMGQGDSPLHF.

This clone was seen once. Other nucleotide sequences from this sample produce the same CDR3. The gene calls are TRBV27 and TRBJ2-7, with D perhaps assigned TRBD1 or TRBD2 (5 bases each). The CDR3 has 14 residues. Germline loops: CDR1 MNHEY, CDR2 SMNVEV (reference sequence). Trimming removed 2 bases from V and 2 bases from J, with 10 bases in between. This CDR3 is CASSLRGTAYEQYF. The CDR3 nucleotides read TGTGCCAGCAGTTTACGGGGCACGGCCTACGAGCAGTACTTC.

The chain is built from TRBV5-1 and TRBJ2-1; D remains ambiguous. V dropped 4 bases and J dropped 4 bases, with 15 bases sitting between them. The CDR3 spans 15 residues. Germline values: CDR1 SGHRS, CDR2 YFSETQ. The CDR3 DNA sequence: TGCGCCAGCAGCCTCAGATCGATGGAATACAATGAGCAGTTCTTC. It specifies CASSLRSMEYNEQFF. The variable domain in full, with the rest retrieved from reference TRBV5-1 and TRBJ2-1, is KAGVTQTPRYLIKTRGQQVTLSCSPISGHRSVSWYQQTPGQGLQFLFEYFSETQRNKGNFPGRFSGRQFSNSRSEMNVSTLELGDSALYLCASSLRSMEYNEQFFGPGTRLTVL.

The genes are TRBV15 and TRBJ2-1; D is perhaps TRBD2 (6 bases). This CDR3 contains 16 residues. Germline CDR1 reads LNHNV; CDR2 reads YYDKDF (reference sequence). V lost 0 bases and J 5 bases, leaving 14 bases between the germline ends. Written as DNA, the CDR3 is TGTGCCACCAGCAGAGACCCGGGACTCCCACACAATGAGCAGTTCTTC. Protein sequence: CATSRDPGLPHNEQFF.

This CDR3 is CASSQDLGENTIYF. The CDR3 DNA sequence: TGCGCCAGCAGCCAAGATCTTGGTGAAAACACCATATATTTT. The J gene is TRBJ1-3, the V gene TRBV4-3; D gene unclear. The germline V and J ends were trimmed by 0 bases and 6 bases, with 9 bases remaining between them. CDR1 is LGHNA and CDR2 is YSLEER in the germline V gene. The CDR3 spans 14 residues.

Here the CDR3 reads CSVTNIDGYTF. The CDR3 DNA follows: TGCAGCGTTACGAATATTGATGGCTACACCTTC. The rearrangement links TRBV29-1 to TRBJ1-2; D remains unclear. V was shortened by 5 bases and J by 6 bases, with 10 bases between the two germline ends. CDR1 is SQVTM, CDR2 ANQGSEA, per germline. The CDR3 runs 11 residues.

This clone has just one count. The chain carries TRBV30 and TRBJ2-7; D call uncertain. This CDR3 contains 13 residues. With 2 bases removed from V and 4 bases from J, the gap between germline ends came to 12 bases. The germline V gene has CDR1 GTSNPN and CDR2 SVGIG (reference sequence). The CDR3 DNA reads as TGTGCCTGGAGTTCGCAGGTAACTTACGAGCAGTACTTC. Amino acids: CAWSSQVTYEQYF.

The V call is TRBV7-9, the J call TRBJ1-4; tentative D call: TRBD1 (5 bases). The CDR3 contains 14 residues. Germline CDR1 and CDR2: SEHNR and FQNEAQ (reference sequence). Trimming shortened V by 3 bases and J by 7 bases, and 12 bases separated the two germline ends. CDR3 sequence reads: CASSLEGKGEKLFF. As DNA, the CDR3 is TGTGCCAGCAGCTTGGAGGGGAAGGGTGAAAAACTGTTTTTT.

The chain combines TRBV28 with TRBJ1-2; 8 nucleotides match TRBD1. V shed 1 base, J shed 7 bases, and the junction held 11 bases outside the gene matches. Germline CDR1 MDHEN, CDR2 SYDVKM. This CDR3 has 16 amino acids. The chain's CDR3 is CASSLFGTGGGFGYTF. The CDR3 region has the DNA TGTGCCAGCAGTTTATTCGGCACAGGGGGAGGATTTGGCTACACCTTC.